The rows below give T cell receptor beta chains drawn from one sample of a study of cytomegalovirus exposure and HLA in healthy donors. Sequencing used immunoSEQ multiplex PCR; TCRdb keeps in-frame clones, though not all of them. The data hold approximately 150,000 clones, with roughly 80% observed a single time. Sequenced material: PBMCs. These receptors were taken from a middle-aged man in good health and CMV-seronegative. CDR3s include the opening cysteine and the closing phenylalanine or tryptophan. D genes are given only for firm matches. Not all rows give a size; the values are once, few, many and, for expanded clones, a class.

j_call v_call clone_size d_call cdr3_nt cdr3_aa
TRBJ2-1 TRBV11-3 . . TGTGCCAGCAGCTTATTTCAACAGGTGCAGCAGTTCTTC CASSLFQQVQQFF
TRBJ2-3 TRBV6-5 . . TGTGCCAGCAGCCATAGTGTCACAGATACGCAGTATTTT CASSHSVTDTQYF
TRBJ2-2 TRBV5-1 . TRBD1 TGCGCCAGCAGCGCCGGGACAGGGGGCACCGGGGAGCTGTTTTTT CASSAGTGGTGELFF
TRBJ2-1 TRBV25-1 . TRBD1 TGTGCCAGCAGTGAAGGGACAGGAGCCTACAATGAGCAGTTCTTC CASSEGTGAYNEQFF
TRBJ2-5 TRBV19 . TRBD1 TGTGCCAGTAGTATAGGGGACAGGGGTCGAGAGACCCAGTACTTC CASSIGDRGRETQYF
TRBJ2-4 TRBV29-1 . . TGCAGCGTTGCGGTAGGAGACATTCAGTACTTC CSVAVGDIQYF
TRBJ1-3 TRBV2 few TRBD1 TGTGCCAGCAGTGAAGGACAGGGAAGCTCTGGAAACACCATATATTTT CASSEGQGSSGNTIYF
TRBJ2-5 TRBV13 . . TGTGCCAGCAGCCCTAGCCGGACGTCCGGCCGGGAGACCCAGTACTTC CASSPSRTSGRETQYF
TRBJ1-6 TRBV30 once . TGTGCCTGGAGTGAAAGAGATTCACCCCTCCACTTT CAWSERDSPLHF
TRBJ2-7 TRBV5-1 . . TGCGCCAGCAGCTTTGGCGGGGGCCCGGAGGAGCAGTACTTC CASSFGGGPEEQYF
TRBJ2-1 TRBV27 few . TGTGCCAGCAGTTTTCTGGAGGGCTGGCATTCCAATGAGCAGTTCTTC CASSFLEGWHSNEQFF
TRBJ1-2 TRBV10-2 . . TGCGCCAGCAGTGCAGGAAAGGCAGCCTATGGCTACACCTTC CASSAGKAAYGYTF
TRBJ2-7 TRBV7-3 . TRBD1 TGTGCCAGCAGCGGTAGACAGGGGGCGATGGAGTACTTC CASSGRQGAMEYF
TRBJ1-6 TRBV6-4 . TRBD1 TGTGCCAGCAGTCTCGACGGGACAGGGCAATCACCCCTCCACTTT CASSLDGTGQSPLHF
TRBJ1-2 TRBV2 . . TGTGCCAGCAGACTCTCGGGGGCTAACTATGGCTACACCTTC CASRLSGANYGYTF
TRBJ1-1 TRBV5-1 . TRBD1 TGCGCCAGCAGCTCGACCGGGACAGGGGAGATAGCTTTCTTT CASSSTGTGEIAFF
TRBJ2-4 TRBV29-1 once . TGCAGCGTTGGGGACAACCTAAAAAACATTCAGTACTTC CSVGDNLKNIQYF
TRBJ2-3 TRBV13 . TRBD2 TGTGCCAGCAGCTTTCCGGGAGGCTTAGAAGATACGCAGTATTTT CASSFPGGLEDTQYF
TRBJ2-5 TRBV2 few . TGTGCCAGCGGGGGGACAGCGGAGACCCAGTACTTC CASGGTAETQYF
TRBJ1-1 TRBV6-4 . TRBD1 TGTGCCAGCAGTGGACAGGGTAACACTGAAGCTTTCTTT CASSGQGNTEAFF
TRBJ2-7 TRBV5-7 . TRBD2 TGTGCCAGCAGCTTAGGGACTAGCGGGTGCCTCTCCTACGAGCAGTACTTC CASSLGTSGCLSYEQYF
TRBJ1-1 TRBV9 . TRBD1 TGTGCCTCGGCGGACAGGGGCGACACTGAAGCTTTCTTT CASADRGDTEAFF
TRBJ1-1 TRBV7-3 . TRBD1 TGTGCCAGCAGCCCCAGCAGGGGGAGGACTGAAGCTTTCTTT CASSPSRGRTEAFF
TRBJ1-5 TRBV19 . . TGTGCCAGTAGTGTTGTCCCGGCCGCGCGGAGTCAGCCCCAGCATTTT CASSVVPAARSQPQHF
TRBJ1-2 TRBV6-1 . . TGTGCCAGCAGTGAAAGGCGGCGGGACCCCCTGGGAGGCTACACCTTC CASSERRRDPLGGYTF
TRBJ1-5 TRBV27 . . TGTGCCAGCAGTATCGACAGGAGCAATCAGCCCCAGCATTTT CASSIDRSNQPQHF